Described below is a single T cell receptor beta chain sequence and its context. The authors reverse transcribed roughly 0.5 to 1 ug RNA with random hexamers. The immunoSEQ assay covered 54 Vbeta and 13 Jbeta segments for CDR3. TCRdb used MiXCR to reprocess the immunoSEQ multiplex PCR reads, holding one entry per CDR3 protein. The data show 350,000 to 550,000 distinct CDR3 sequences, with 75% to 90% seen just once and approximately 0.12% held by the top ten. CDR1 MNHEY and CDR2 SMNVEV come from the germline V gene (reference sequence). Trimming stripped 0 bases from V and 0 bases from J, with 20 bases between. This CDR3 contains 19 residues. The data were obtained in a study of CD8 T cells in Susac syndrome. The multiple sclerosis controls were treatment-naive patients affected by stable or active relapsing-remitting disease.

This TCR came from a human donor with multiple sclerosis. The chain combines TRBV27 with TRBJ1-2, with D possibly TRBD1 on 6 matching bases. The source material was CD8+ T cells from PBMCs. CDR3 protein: CASSLSPLRTEYPNYGYTF. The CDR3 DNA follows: TGTGCCAGCAGTTTATCCCCCTTGCGGACAGAATACCCTAACTATGGCTACACCTTC.